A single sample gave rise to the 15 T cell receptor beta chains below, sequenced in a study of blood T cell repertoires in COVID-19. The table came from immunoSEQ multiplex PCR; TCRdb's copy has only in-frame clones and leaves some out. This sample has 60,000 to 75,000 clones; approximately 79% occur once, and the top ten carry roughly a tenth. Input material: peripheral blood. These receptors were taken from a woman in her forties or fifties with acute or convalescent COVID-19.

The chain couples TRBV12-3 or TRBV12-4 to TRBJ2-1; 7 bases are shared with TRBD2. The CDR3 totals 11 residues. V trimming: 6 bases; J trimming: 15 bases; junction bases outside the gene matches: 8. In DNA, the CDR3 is TGTGCCAGCAGCAGGACTAGTCAGGCGTTCTTC. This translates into CASSRTSQAFF.

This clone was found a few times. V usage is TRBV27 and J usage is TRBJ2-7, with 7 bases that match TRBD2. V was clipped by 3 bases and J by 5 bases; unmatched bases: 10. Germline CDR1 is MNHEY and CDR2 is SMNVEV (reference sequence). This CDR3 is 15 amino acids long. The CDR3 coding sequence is TGTGCCAGCAGTTTTGGTGGCGGGGGTATGGACGAGCAGTACTTC. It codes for CASSFGGGGMDEQYF.

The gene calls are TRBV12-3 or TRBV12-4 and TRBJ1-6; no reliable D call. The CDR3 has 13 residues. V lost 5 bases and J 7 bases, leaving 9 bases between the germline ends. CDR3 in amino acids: CASSIRGNSPLHF. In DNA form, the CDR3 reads TGTGCCAGCAGTATCCGAGGAAATTCACCCCTCCACTTT.

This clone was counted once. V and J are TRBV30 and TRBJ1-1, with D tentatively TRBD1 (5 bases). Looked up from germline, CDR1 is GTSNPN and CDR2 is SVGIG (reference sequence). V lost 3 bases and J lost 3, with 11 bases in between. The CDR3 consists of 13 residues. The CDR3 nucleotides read TGTGCCTGGAGATGGGGCAGGGACACTGAAGCTTTCTTT. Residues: CAWRWGRDTEAFF. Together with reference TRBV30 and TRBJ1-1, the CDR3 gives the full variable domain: SQTIHQWPATLVQPVGSPLSLECTVEGTSNPNLYWYRQAAGRGLQLLFYSVGIGQISSEVPQNLSASRPQDRQFILSSKKLLLSDSGFYLCAWRWGRDTEAFFGQGTRLTVV.

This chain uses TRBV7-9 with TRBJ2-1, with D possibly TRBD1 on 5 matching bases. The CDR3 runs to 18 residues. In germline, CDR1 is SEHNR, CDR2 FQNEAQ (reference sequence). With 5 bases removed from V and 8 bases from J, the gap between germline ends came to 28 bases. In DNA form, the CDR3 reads TGTGCCAGCAGCGGCTTTTTGGACACCGGTCGGGTCGAGGATGAGCAGTTCTTC. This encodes CASSGFLDTGRVEDEQFF.

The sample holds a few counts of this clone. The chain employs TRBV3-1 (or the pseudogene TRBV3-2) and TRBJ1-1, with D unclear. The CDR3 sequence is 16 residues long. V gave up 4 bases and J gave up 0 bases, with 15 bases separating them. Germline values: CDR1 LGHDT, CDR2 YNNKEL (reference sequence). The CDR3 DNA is TGTGCCAGCAGCCCCTCCGGGAGAGGGATGAACACTGAAGCTTTCTTT. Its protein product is CASSPSGRGMNTEAFF.

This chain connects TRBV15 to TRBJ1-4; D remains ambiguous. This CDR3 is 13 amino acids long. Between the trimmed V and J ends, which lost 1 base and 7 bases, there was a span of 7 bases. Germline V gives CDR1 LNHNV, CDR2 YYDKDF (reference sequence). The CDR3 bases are TGTGCCACCAGCAGAGTCGCGTTTGAAAAACTGTTTTTT. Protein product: CATSRVAFEKLFF.

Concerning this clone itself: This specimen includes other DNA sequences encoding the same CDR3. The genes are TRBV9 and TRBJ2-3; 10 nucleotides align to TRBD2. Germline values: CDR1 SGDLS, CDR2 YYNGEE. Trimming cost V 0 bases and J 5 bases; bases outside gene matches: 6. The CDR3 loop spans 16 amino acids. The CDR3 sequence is CASSVGLAGVGDTQYF. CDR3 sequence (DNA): TGTGCCAGCAGCGTAGGGCTAGCGGGAGTTGGAGATACGCAGTATTTT. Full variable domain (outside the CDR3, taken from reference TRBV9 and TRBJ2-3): DSGVTQTPKHLITATGQRVTLRCSPRSGDLSVYWYQQSLDQGLQFLIQYYNGEERAKGNILERFSAQQFPDLHSELNLSSLELGDSALYFCASSVGLAGVGDTQYFGPGTRLTVL.

The CDR3 protein is CASSLVGGSHTQYF. The CDR3 nucleotides are TGTGCCAGCAGCTTAGTAGGAGGGAGCCATACGCAGTATTTT. V is TRBV7-9 and J is TRBJ2-3; TRBD2 might be the D (6 bases). The CDR3 is 14 residues long. Germline CDR1 and CDR2: SEHNR and FQNEAQ (reference sequence). V lost 1 base, J lost 7 bases, and 12 bases lay in between.

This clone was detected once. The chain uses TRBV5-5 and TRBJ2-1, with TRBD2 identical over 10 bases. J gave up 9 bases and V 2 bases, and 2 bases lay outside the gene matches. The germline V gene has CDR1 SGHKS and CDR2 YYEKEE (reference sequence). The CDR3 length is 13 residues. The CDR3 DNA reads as TGTGCCAGCAGCTTAACTAGCGGGGCTGAGCAGTTCTTC. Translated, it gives CASSLTSGAEQFF.

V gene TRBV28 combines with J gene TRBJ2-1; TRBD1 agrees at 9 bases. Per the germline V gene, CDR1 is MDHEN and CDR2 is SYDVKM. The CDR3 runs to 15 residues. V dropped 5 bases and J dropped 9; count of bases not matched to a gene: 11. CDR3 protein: CASSLPGQGYGEQFF. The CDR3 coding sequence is TGTGCCAGCAGTCTTCCGGGACAGGGATACGGTGAGCAGTTCTTC.

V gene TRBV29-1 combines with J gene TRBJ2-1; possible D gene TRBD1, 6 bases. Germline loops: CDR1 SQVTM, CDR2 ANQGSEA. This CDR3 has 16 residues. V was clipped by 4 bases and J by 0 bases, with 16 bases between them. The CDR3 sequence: CSVARGGPSSYNEQFF. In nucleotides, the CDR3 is TGCAGCGTTGCTCGTGGGGGCCCGAGCTCCTACAATGAGCAGTTCTTC.

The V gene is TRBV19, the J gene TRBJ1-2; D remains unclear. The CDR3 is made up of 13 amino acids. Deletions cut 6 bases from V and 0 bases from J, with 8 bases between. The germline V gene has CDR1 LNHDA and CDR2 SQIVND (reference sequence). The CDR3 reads CASRSSANYGYTF. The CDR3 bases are TGTGCCAGTAGGTCCTCAGCTAACTATGGCTACACCTTC.

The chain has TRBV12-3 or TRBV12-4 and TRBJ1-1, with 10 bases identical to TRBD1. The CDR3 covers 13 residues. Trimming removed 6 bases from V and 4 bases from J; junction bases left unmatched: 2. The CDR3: CASSGTGVTEAFF. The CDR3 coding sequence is TGTGCCAGCAGCGGGACAGGGGTCACTGAAGCTTTCTTT.

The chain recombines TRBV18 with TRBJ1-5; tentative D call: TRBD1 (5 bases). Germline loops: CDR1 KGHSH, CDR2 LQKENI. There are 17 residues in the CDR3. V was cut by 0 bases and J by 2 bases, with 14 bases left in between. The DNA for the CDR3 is TGTGCCAGCTCACCACCTGCAGGGCAGGGCGGCAATCAGCCCCAGCATTTT. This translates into CASSPPAGQGGNQPQHF.